This TCR beta chain comes out of a study of blood T cell repertoires in COVID-19. Recruitment covered about two dozen US areas and drew participants whose ages spanned about 18 to 100 years. The germline gives CDR1 SGHTA, CDR2 FQGNSA. V lost 4 bases, J lost 9 bases, and 8 bases stayed unmatched. The CDR3 runs 14 residues. Repertoires were generated with immunoSEQ multiplex PCR, while TCRdb's copy carries only in-frame clones and drops some. The repertoire holds about 240,000 clones, with more than 75% as singletons. The sample taken for sequencing was PBMCs or T cells enriched from blood (not recorded which). The receptor was derived from a woman aged 40 to 50 with acute COVID-19. The chain employs TRBV7-2 and TRBJ2-1, with TRBD2 identical over 8 bases. The chain's CDR3 is CASSSGTSNLEQFF. In DNA form, the CDR3 reads TGTGCCAGCAGCTCCGGGACTAGTAATCTTGAGCAGTTCTTC.